Following are 14 T cell receptor beta chains from one sample sequenced in a study. From the 5' RACE reads, TCRdb called clonotypes with MiXCR, one entry per CDR3 protein. The table records 45,000 to 70,000 distinct CDR3 sequences, 28% of them present only once. The sequencing input was tumor-infiltrating memory CD4+ T cells sorted from the breast tumor. Described subset: memory CD4+ T cells, CD4+CD45RO+CD25-. The receptors derive from a female donor with breast cancer.

This chain joins TRBV4-3 and TRBJ1-2; D is perhaps TRBD1 (5 bases). The germline V and J ends were trimmed by 0 bases and 8 bases, with 13 bases remaining between them. There are 14 residues in the CDR3. CDR1 LGHNA and CDR2 YSLEER come from the germline V gene. The CDR3, as DNA: TGCGCCAGCAGCCAAGAGCCGGTAGCAGGGGGCTACACCTTC. It translates to CASSQEPVAGGYTF.

In its sample, this clonotype was seen once. The V call is TRBV5-1, the J call TRBJ1-2, with D perhaps TRBD1 (5 bases). The CDR3 length is 15 residues. V was trimmed by 4 bases and J by 5 bases, leaving 18 bases between them. CDR1 is SGHRS, CDR2 YFSETQ, per germline. The DNA of the CDR3 is TGCGCCAGCAGCACGGGCGGGGGAGCGGTGTATGGCTACACCTTC. It codes for CASSTGGGAVYGYTF. The full variable domain, completed using reference TRBV5-1 and TRBJ1-2, is KAGVTQTPRYLIKTRGQQVTLSCSPISGHRSVSWYQQTPGQGLQFLFEYFSETQRNKGNFPGRFSGRQFSNSRSEMNVSTLELGDSALYLCASSTGGGAVYGYTFGSGTRLTVV.

This clonotype has only a few counts. The chain uses TRBV20-1 and TRBJ2-1; 11 bases are a match to TRBD2. Germline-derived CDR1 and CDR2 are DFQATT and SNEGSKA (reference sequence). The ends lost 0 bases at V and 5 bases at J; junction bases unmatched: 6. The CDR3 consists of 16 residues. The CDR3 sequence is CSARDRTSGQHNEQFF. The CDR3 DNA sequence: TGCAGTGCTAGAGACCGGACTAGCGGGCAGCACAATGAGCAGTTCTTC.

The gene calls are TRBV4-2 and TRBJ2-2; 9 bases match TRBD2. Looked up from germline, CDR1 is LGHNA and CDR2 is YNFKEQ. The CDR3 contains 16 residues. The V and J ends lost 3 bases and 5 bases, in that order; junction bases with no gene match: 7. CDR3 amino acids: CASSQNSGSNTGELFF. CDR3 DNA: TGTGCCAGCAGCCAGAATAGCGGGAGTAATACCGGGGAGCTGTTTTTT.

The chain joins TRBV5-1 to TRBJ1-3, with D unclear. Deletions cut 0 bases from V and 4 bases from J, with 17 bases between. This CDR3 has 17 amino acids. Germline V gene data show CDR1 as SGHRS and CDR2 as YFSETQ. CDR3 sequence: CASSLDFVGAGGNTIYF. CDR3 DNA sequence: TGCGCCAGCAGCTTGGATTTTGTGGGCGCGGGAGGAAACACCATATATTTT.

This chain joins TRBV28 and TRBJ1-4; no clear D. The V end lost 5 bases, the J end lost 10 bases, and 17 bases lay between the germline ends. This CDR3 has 14 residues. Germline CDR1 reads MDHEN; CDR2 reads SYDVKM. The CDR3 sequence: CASSGDSDLRKLFF. For the CDR3, the DNA is TGTGCCAGCAGTGGGGATTCCGACTTACGAAAACTGTTTTTT.

This clonotype turned up a few times. V and J are TRBV12-3 or TRBV12-4 and TRBJ2-1; TRBD2 matches at 9 bases. The CDR3 extends over 18 amino acids. The V gene end was trimmed by 9 bases and the J gene end by 0 bases; junction bases not matched to a gene: 15. As DNA, the CDR3 is TGTGCCAGTCTGTCGTCGACTAGCGGTAAATTCTCCTACAATGAGCAGTTCTTC. Its translation: CASLSSTSGKFSYNEQFF.

The table lists this clonotype with a few counts. The rearrangement joins TRBV7-2 to TRBJ2-3; D call uncertain. V shed 5 bases and J shed 0 bases, with 15 bases lying between them. Germline V gene sequence: CDR1 SGHTA, CDR2 FQGNSA. This CDR3 comprises 16 residues. CDR3 loop: CASSGLSLPSTDTQYF. In DNA form, the CDR3 reads TGTGCCAGCAGCGGCTTATCCCTACCCAGCACAGATACGCAGTATTTT.

The chain joins TRBV6-2 or TRBV6-3 to TRBJ1-2; D not resolved. The CDR3 length is 11 residues. Trimming stripped 5 bases from V and 5 bases from J, with 6 bases between. The germline gives CDR1 MNHEY, CDR2 SVGEGT. Here the CDR3 reads CASSRTYGYTF. CDR3 in DNA: TGTGCCAGCAGTCGAACGTATGGCTACACCTTC.

This clonotype was seen just once. V and J are TRBV20-1 and TRBJ1-2; no reliable D call. Between the trimmed V and J ends, which lost 4 bases and 4 bases, there was a span of 16 bases. The CDR3 sequence is 14 residues long. Per the germline V gene, CDR1 is DFQATT and CDR2 is SNEGSKA (reference sequence). CDR3 sequence reads: CSAKERVESYGYTF. CDR3 nucleotide sequence: TGCAGTGCTAAAGAAAGGGTCGAATCCTATGGCTACACCTTC.

The table lists this clonotype with a few counts. The rearrangement joins TRBV6-1 to TRBJ1-5; D possibly corresponds to TRBD1 (6 bases). Germline assignment: CDR1 MNHNS and CDR2 SASEGT. V lost 6 bases and J 3 bases, leaving 18 bases between the germline ends. This CDR3 is built from 16 residues. The CDR3 loop is CASSSTGVQSNQPQHF. In nucleotides, the CDR3 is TGTGCCAGCAGCTCGACAGGAGTTCAGTCCAATCAGCCCCAGCATTTT.

Comments on this clonotype: Germline and junction disagree at one end, which may indicate a read error. The chain has TRBV4-1 and TRBJ2-7; tentatively, D is TRBD1 or TRBD2 (5 bases each). CDR1 MGHRA and CDR2 YSYEKL come from the germline V gene. The CDR3 extends over 14 amino acids. The CDR3 DNA is TGCGCCAGCAGCCAAGGAGGGGATGCCTACGAGCAGCTCTTC. It is translated as CASSQGGDAYEQLF.

V is TRBV12-3 or TRBV12-4 and J is TRBJ2-7; TRBD1 might be the D (6 bases). V was shortened by 6 bases and J by 3 bases, with 15 bases between the two germline ends. The CDR3 has 14 amino acids. The CDR3 loop is CASRPSGTIYEQYF. As DNA, the CDR3 is TGTGCCAGCAGGCCATCCGGGACAATCTACGAGCAGTACTTC.

Turning to this clonotype: The conserved phenylalanine or tryptophan is not found at the CDR3 terminus, so this likely reflects a read error. The chain recombines TRBV18 with TRBJ1-3; unclear D gene. Trimming shortened V by 4 bases and J by 0 bases, and 7 bases separated the two germline ends. The germline V gene encodes CDR1 KGHSH and CDR2 LQKENI. The CDR3 covers 14 residues. CDR3 protein: CASSLARSGNTIYS. CDR3 coding DNA: TGTGCCAGCTCACTGGCACGCTCTGGAAACACCATATATTCT.